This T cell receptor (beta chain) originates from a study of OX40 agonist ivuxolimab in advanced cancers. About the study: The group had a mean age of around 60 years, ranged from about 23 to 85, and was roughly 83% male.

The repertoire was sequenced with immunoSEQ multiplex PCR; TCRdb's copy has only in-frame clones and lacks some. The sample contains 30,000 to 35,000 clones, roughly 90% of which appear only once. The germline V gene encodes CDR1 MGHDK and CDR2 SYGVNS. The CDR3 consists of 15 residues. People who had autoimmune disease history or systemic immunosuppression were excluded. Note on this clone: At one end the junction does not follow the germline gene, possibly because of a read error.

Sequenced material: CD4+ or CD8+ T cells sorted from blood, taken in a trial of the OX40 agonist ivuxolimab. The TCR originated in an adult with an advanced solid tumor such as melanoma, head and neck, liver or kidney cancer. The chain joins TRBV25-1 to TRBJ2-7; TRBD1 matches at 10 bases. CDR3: CASSAPGQGISPLFF. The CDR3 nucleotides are TGTGCCAGCAGTGCGCCGGGACAGGGGATCTCTCCCCTCTTCTTC.